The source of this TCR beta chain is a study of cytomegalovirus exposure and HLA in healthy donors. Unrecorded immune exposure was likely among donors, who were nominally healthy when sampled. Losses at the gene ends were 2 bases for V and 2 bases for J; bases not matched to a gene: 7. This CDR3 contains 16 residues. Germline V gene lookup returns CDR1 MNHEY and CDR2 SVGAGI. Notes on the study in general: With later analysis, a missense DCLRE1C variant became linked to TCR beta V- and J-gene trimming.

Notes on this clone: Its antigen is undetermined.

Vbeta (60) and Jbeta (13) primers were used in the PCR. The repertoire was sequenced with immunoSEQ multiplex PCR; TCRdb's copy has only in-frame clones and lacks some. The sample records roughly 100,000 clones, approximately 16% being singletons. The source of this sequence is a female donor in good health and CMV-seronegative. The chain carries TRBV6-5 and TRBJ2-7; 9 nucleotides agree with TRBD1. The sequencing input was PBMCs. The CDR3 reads CASSYNRDRVTYEQYF. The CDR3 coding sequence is TGTGCCAGCAGTTACAACCGGGACAGGGTCACCTACGAGCAGTACTTC.